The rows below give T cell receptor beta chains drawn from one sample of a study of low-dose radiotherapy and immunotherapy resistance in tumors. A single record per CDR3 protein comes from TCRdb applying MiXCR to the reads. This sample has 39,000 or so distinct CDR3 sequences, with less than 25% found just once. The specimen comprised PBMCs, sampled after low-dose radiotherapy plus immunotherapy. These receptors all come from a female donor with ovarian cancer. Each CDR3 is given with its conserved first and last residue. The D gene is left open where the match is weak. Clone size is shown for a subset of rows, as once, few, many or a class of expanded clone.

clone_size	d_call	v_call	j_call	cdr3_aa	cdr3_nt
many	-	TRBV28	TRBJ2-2	CASWGDRYTGELFF	TGTGCCAGCTGGGGAGACAGATACACCGGGGAGCTGTTTTTT
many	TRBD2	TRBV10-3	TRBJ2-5	CAIKGEGLETQYF	TGTGCCATCAAAGGGGAGGGCCTCGAGACCCAGTACTTC
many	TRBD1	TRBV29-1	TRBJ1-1	CSVTAGGANTEAFF	TGCAGCGTGACCGCAGGGGGCGCGAACACTGAAGCTTTCTTT
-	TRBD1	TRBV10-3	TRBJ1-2	CAISGGQPGYTF	TGTGCCATCAGTGGGGGACAGCCTGGCTACACCTTC
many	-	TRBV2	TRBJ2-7	CASSPPWDFYGGYEQYF	TGTGCCAGCAGTCCTCCATGGGACTTTTACGGGGGCTACGAGCAGTACTTC
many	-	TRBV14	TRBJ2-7	CASSSTGFSEQYF	TGTGCCAGCAGTTCCACAGGGTTTAGCGAGCAGTACTTC
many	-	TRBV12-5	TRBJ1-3	CASGEEGNTIYF	TGTGCTAGTGGTGAGGAGGGAAACACCATATATTTT
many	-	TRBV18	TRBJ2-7	CASSPLGSGEQYF	TGTGCCAGCTCACCACTAGGGAGCGGCGAGCAGTACTTC
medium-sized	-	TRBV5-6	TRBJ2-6	CASSLTAAGANVLTF	TGTGCCAGCAGCTTGACGGCGGCAGGGGCCAACGTCCTGACTTTC
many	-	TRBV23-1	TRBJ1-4	CASRPPREKLFF	TGCGCCAGCAGGCCTCCCCGGGAAAAACTGTTTTTT
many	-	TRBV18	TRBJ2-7	CASSPSRGEQYF	TGTGCCAGCTCACCTTCCAGGGGCGAGCAGTACTTC
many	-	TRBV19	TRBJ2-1	CASSTDSYLLHNEQFF	TGTGCCAGTAGTACAGACAGTTATCTCCTCCACAATGAGCAGTTCTTC
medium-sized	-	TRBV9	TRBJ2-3	CASSATPAGGASTDTQYF	TGTGCCAGCAGCGCCACCCCGGCCGGAGGGGCTAGCACAGATACGCAGTATTTT
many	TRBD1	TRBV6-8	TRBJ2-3	CASRETGGAGDTQYF	TGTGCCAGCAGGGAAACAGGGGGCGCGGGAGATACGCAGTATTTT
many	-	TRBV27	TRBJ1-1	CASSLAISTEAFF	TGTGCCAGCAGTTTGGCGATCAGCACTGAAGCTTTCTTT
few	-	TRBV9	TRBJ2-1	CASSPGLSNEQFF	TGTGCCAGCAGCCCGGGACTCTCCAATGAGCAGTTCTTC
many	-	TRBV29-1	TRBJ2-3	CSVYISTDTQYF	TGCAGCGTGTACATTAGCACAGATACGCAGTATTTT
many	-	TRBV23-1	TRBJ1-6	CASSQSGGATYYNSPLHF	TGCGCCAGCAGTCAATCGGGAGGGGCGACTTACTATAATTCACCCCTCCACTTT
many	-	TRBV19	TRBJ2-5	CASSIGGAGEETQYF	TGTGCCAGTAGTATTGGCGGGGCAGGGGAGGAGACCCAGTACTTC
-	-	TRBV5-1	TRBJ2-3	CASSQDSQGADTQYF	TGCGCCAGCAGTCAGGACTCTCAAGGGGCAGATACGCAGTATTTT
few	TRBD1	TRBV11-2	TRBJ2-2	CASSSYRGTGELFF	TGTGCCAGCAGCTCCTACAGGGGAACCGGGGAGCTGTTTTTT
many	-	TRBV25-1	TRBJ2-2	CASSESGGTGELFF	TGTGCCAGCAGTGAATCAGGCGGCACCGGGGAGCTGTTTTTT
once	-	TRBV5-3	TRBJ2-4	CASSHAMGAGIQYF	TGTGCCAGCAGCCACGCCATGGGGGCGGGCATTCAGTACTTC
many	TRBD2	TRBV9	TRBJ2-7	CASSRGLADTYEQYF	TGTGCCAGCAGCCGGGGACTAGCGGATACCTACGAGCAGTACTTC
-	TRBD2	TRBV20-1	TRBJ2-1	CSARDLAGVGYNEQFF	TGCAGTGCTAGAGATTTAGCGGGAGTGGGGTACAATGAGCAGTTCTTC
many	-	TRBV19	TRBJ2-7	CASSIGGRTNTYEQYF	TGTGCCAGTAGTATAGGAGGGCGGACAAACACCTACGAGCAGTACTTC
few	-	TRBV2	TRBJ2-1	CASSPYSEQFF	TGTGCCAGCAGTCCCTACTCGGAGCAGTTCTTC
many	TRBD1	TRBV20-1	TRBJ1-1	CSASRGPSDSAFF	TGCAGTGCTAGCAGGGGGCCATCTGATTCAGCTTTCTTT
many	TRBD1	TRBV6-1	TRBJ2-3	CASSDYGTGTQYF	TGTGCCAGCAGTGACTACGGGACAGGGACGCAGTATTTT